The TCR beta chain under discussion was sequenced for a study of T-cell reconstitution after alpha-beta-depleted transplantation in children. The authors prepared the TCRbeta library with unique molecular identifiers. TCRdb fed the PCR reads into MiXCR, producing one record per CDR3 protein. Of roughly 300,000 distinct CDR3 sequences listed, roughly 9.5% are singletons. The receptor comes from a human donor who donated a stem cell graft to a child with SCID. The material sequenced was PBMCs from the stem cell graft donor, taken from the stem cell graft.

The CDR3 sequence is CASSRLDRGHEQYF. The DNA of the CDR3 is TGTGCCAGCAGCCGATTGGACAGGGGACACGAGCAGTACTTC. V is TRBV5-6 and J is TRBJ2-7; 9 nucleotides match TRBD1. Losses at the gene ends were 4 bases for V and 5 bases for J; bases not matched to a gene: 7. The CDR3 is 14 amino acids. Looked up from germline, CDR1 is SGHDT and CDR2 is YYEEEE. The full variable domain, in which reference TRBV5-6 and TRBJ2-7 provide the parts outside the CDR3, is DAGVTQSPTHLIKTRGQQVTLRCSPKSGHDTVSWYQQALGQGPQFIFQYYEEEERQRGNFPDRFSGHQFPNYSSELNVNALLLGDSALYLCASSRLDRGHEQYFGPGTRLTVT.